This T cell receptor (beta chain) was profiled in a study of blood T cell repertoires in COVID-19 (dated by TCRdb to about 2020). General notes on the study: Samples from collaborators originated in the United States, Italy and Spain and spanned both the acute and convalescent phases of COVID-19. The prospective study material was composed of cDNA or gDNA derived from T cells, B-cell-depleted T cells, or PBMCs. A freely available public database, intended as a resource for researchers studying the immune response to SARS-CoV-2, is where the repertoires were released. The dataset comprised deeply sampled blood TCRbeta repertoires from subjects exposed to, actively infected with, or recovered from COVID-19. Samples came from the ongoing ImmuneRACE study (first 160 participants) plus 1,254 subjects from 6 global collaborators. Where available, HLA class I and class II types were taken from metadata supplied by the sample provider and were not determined by assay-based typing. The sample metadata nearly always contained a de-identified subject ID, COVID-19 status, age in years and sex.

Concerning this clone: Its cognate antigen has yet to be identified. Base qualities are not recorded, but no much larger clone differs from it by a single base.

From a lookup of the germline V gene, CDR1 and CDR2 are SGHRS and YFSETQ. After removal of 0 bases from V and 2 bases from J, the junction retains 8 bases not matched to a gene. Spanning cysteine to phenylalanine, the CDR3 consists of 17 amino acids. Just CDR3 DNA is preserved here, 51 bases in frame from base 1. TCRbeta CDR3 regions were amplified from genomic DNA using the immunoSEQ Assay, a bias-controlled multiplex PCR. The authors' pipeline ran thus. The number of nucleated cells in each sample was estimated from the amplification of reference gene primers within the assay. Sequence reads were collapsed and filtered to measure the absolute abundance of every unique TCRbeta CDR3 rearrangement. For each sample, productive Simpson clonality was calculated as the square root of Simpson's diversity index across productive rearrangements. TCRdb carries this immuneACCESS record with in-frame sequences only. Its versions omit some clonotypes, under half of them owing to an unresolved V gene in the studies checked, with the rest unexplained. D and trimming come from the DNA, and the V and J calls and clone size come from that table. Recorded for this sample are about 56,000 clones; 89% of them occurred a single time. In total, the top ten clones hold around 46% of the sample.

In Seattle, one collaborating source enrolled patients while the infection was active and tracked those patients longitudinally over the course of disease. Each collaborating institution followed its own protocols to collect whole blood in K2EDTA tubes. For TCRbeta analysis, collaborators shipped samples in one of three forms: frozen whole blood, isolated PBMCs, or DNA extracted from either of those sample types. On the study overall, not on this receptor specifically: The amount of clinical and demographic metadata varied by source and participant and was provided uncurated.

Rearrangement joined TRBV5-1 to TRBJ2-3; 8 of the junction bases match TRBD2. The receptor was isolated from a woman aged 55-75 years with COVID-19, enrolled during active disease. The sequenced material came from peripheral blood. The CDR3 protein is CASSLAIAGGTTDTQYF. The DNA reads as follows: TGCGCCAGCAGCTTGGCCATTGCGGGAGGAACCACAGATACGCAGTATTTT.